This TCR beta chain derives from a study of T cell repertoires in cytomegalovirus infection. Study as a whole: It can be stated that public TCR beta signatures indicated CMV infection as well as a matching HLA type.

For this clonotype: Its antigen is as yet unknown.

TCRdb reprocessed the reads via MiXCR and lists one record per CDR3 protein. Altogether around 630,000 distinct CDR3 sequences are present, 24% being singletons, with the ten largest covering less than 9.5%. General observations from the study: HLA-C-restricted CMV-specific TCR beta clonotypes prevailed in the ex vivo response. CMV carriers with the relevant HLA were identified by cumulative public TCR beta family frequency.

This CDR3 has 15 amino acids. The germline gives CDR1 SEHNR, CDR2 FQNEAQ (reference sequence). Trimming at V came to 5 bases and at J to 8 bases, leaving 11 bases not matched to a gene. The sequence was obtained from a human donor in good health (CMV status not recorded). Some clones in this sample may be carry-over from other donors' samples. Sequencing was done on a sample of CD8+ T cells from PBMCs. This chain connects TRBV7-9 to TRBJ1-2; 10 bases agree with TRBD1. The CDR3 is CASSTKTGGGGGYTF. The DNA of the CDR3 is TGTGCCAGCAGCACAAAGACAGGGGGCGGTGGCGGCTACACCTTC.